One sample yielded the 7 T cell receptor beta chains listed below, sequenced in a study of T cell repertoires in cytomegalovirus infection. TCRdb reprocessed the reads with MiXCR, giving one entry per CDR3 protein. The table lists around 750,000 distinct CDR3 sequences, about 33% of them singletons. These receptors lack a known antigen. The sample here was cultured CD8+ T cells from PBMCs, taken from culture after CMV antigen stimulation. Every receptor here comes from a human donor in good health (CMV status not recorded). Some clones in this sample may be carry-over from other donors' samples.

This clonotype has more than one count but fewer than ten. The CDR3 is CASSVSGGGLPTDTQYF. DNA for the CDR3: TGTGCCAGCAGCGTTAGCGGGGGGGGTCTCCCCACAGATACGCAGTATTTT. This chain connects TRBV9 to TRBJ2-3; 11 bases line up with TRBD2. Unmatched junction bases numbered 7, after V lost 2 bases and J lost 2 bases. CDR3 length: 17 residues. Germline loops: CDR1 SGDLS, CDR2 YYNGEE.

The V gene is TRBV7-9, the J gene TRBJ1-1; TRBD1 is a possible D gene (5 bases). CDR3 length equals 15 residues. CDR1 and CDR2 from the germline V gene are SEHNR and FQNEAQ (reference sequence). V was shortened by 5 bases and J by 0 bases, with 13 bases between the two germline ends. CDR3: CASSPDSVLNTEAFF. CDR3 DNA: TGTGCCAGCAGCCCCGACAGCGTCTTGAACACTGAAGCTTTCTTT.

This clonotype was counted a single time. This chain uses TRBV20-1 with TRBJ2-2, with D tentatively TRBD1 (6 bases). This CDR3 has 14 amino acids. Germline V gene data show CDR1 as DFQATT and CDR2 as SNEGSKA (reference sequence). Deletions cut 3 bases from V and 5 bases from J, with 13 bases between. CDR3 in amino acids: CSARPGVGTGELFF. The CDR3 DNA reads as TGCAGTGCTAGGCCAGGGGTGGGGACCGGGGAGCTGTTTTTT.

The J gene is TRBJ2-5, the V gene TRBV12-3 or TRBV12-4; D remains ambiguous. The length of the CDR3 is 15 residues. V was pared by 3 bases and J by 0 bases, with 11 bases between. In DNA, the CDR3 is TGTGCCAGCAGTTTTCTAGAAACCTACCAAGAGACCCAGTACTTC. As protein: CASSFLETYQETQYF.

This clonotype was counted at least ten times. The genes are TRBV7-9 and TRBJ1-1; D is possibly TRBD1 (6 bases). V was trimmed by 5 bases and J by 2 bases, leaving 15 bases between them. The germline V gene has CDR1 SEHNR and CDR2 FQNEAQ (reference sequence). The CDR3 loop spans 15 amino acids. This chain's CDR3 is CASSPSPGENTEAFF. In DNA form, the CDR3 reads TGTGCCAGCAGCCCTAGTCCAGGGGAAAACACTGAAGCTTTCTTT.

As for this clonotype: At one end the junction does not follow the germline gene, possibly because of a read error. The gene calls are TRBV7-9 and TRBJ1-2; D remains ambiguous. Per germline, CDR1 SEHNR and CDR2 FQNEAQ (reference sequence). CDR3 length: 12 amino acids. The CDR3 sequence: CVSSPGFTGYTF. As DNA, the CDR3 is TGTGTCAGCAGCCCGGGATTTACAGGCTACACCTTC.

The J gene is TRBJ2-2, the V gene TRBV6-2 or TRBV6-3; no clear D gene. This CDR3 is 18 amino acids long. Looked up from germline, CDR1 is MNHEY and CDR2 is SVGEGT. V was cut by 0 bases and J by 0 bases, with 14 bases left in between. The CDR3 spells CASSYSLLPQPNTGELFF. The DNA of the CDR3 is TGTGCCAGCAGTTACTCGTTATTACCACAGCCGAACACCGGGGAGCTGTTTTTT.